Below are 25 T cell receptor beta chains sequenced from a single sample in a study of long-term antiretroviral therapy in people with HIV. Researchers report immunoSEQ v3.0 was run at survey level. Assay used: immunoSEQ multiplex PCR; TCRdb lists only in-frame clones, some missing. The profile shows about 36,000 clones, almost 85% of them singletons. Sequenced here: unsorted PBMCs, sampled 0.6 years after starting antiretroviral therapy. These receptors were taken from a man aged 18 to 30 with HIV.

In this sample, this clone turned up a few times. J is TRBJ2-7 and V is TRBV19; 7 bases are a match to TRBD2. CDR1 is LNHDA and CDR2 is SQIVND in the germline V gene (reference sequence). With V trimmed by 7 bases and J by 1 base, 10 bases remained unmatched. This CDR3 contains 15 residues. In DNA, the CDR3 is TGTGCCAGTACCATGAGCGGGAACCCTTCCTACGAGCAGTACTTC. This gives the protein CASTMSGNPSYEQYF.

This clone was seen a few times. The V call is TRBV7-7, the J call TRBJ2-2, with D possibly TRBD2 on 6 matching bases. Germline V gives CDR1 SSHAT, CDR2 FNYEAQ (reference sequence). The CDR3 is 12 amino acids. The CDR3 here is CASGWNTGELFF. The CDR3 DNA follows: TGTGCTAGCGGCTGGAACACCGGGGAGCTGTTTTTT.

This clone was seen a handful of times. One end of the junction varies from germline; a read error may be responsible. This sequence joins TRBV28 and TRBJ2-7, with a tentative D call TRBD1 (6 bases). CDR3 size: 10 residues. CDR1 MDHEN and CDR2 SYDVKM come from the germline V gene. CDR3 loop: CASSKQGENF. Written as DNA, the CDR3 is TGTGCCAGCAGTAAACAGGGAGAGAACTTC. Supplemented by reference TRBV28 and TRBJ2-7, the full variable domain reads DVKVTQSSRYLVKRTGEKVFLECVQDMDHENMFWYRQDPGLGLRLIYFSYDVKMKEKGDIPEGYSVSREKKERFSLILESASTNQTSMYLCASSKQGENFGPGTRLTVT.

The chain carries TRBV28 and TRBJ2-7, with D perhaps TRBD1 or TRBD2 (5 bases each). Trimming shortened V by 4 bases and J by 0 bases, and 13 bases separated the two germline ends. CDR3 size: 15 residues. Germline V gene data show CDR1 as MDHEN and CDR2 as SYDVKM. The CDR3 loop reads CASSSGTYRSYEQYF. The DNA for the CDR3 is TGTGCCAGCAGTTCAGGGACGTACCGCTCCTACGAGCAGTACTTC.

The chain is built from TRBV7-9 and TRBJ2-1, with D tentatively TRBD2 (6 bases). The CDR3 totals 15 residues. Germline V gives CDR1 SEHNR, CDR2 FQNEAQ (reference sequence). Trimming removed 0 bases at V and 4 bases at J, with 10 bases between. CDR3 in amino acids: CASSLASLAYNEQFF. CDR3 DNA sequence: TGTGCCAGCAGCTTAGCTTCCCTAGCGTACAATGAGCAGTTCTTC. The full variable domain, rest sourced from reference TRBV7-9 and TRBJ2-1, is DTGVSQNPRHKITKRGQNVTFRCDPISEHNRLYWYRQTLGQGPEFLTYFQNEAQLEKSRLLSDRFSAERPKGSFSTLEIQRTEQGDSAMYLCASSLASLAYNEQFFGPGTRLTVL.

The DNA for the CDR3 is TGTGCCAGCAGCTTAGAGGTAAACTACGAGCAGTACTTC. Its protein product is CASSLEVNYEQYF. The J gene is TRBJ2-7, the V gene TRBV7-9; D call uncertain. The V gene's germline CDR1 is SEHNR and CDR2 FQNEAQ (reference sequence). The V end was cut by 1 base, the J end by 3 bases, with 7 bases between. This CDR3 spans 13 amino acids.

This chain connects TRBV11-2 to TRBJ2-1, with 7 bases identical to TRBD1. Germline loops: CDR1 SGHAT, CDR2 FQNNGV. The CDR3 is 14 amino acids. V dropped 5 bases and J dropped 10; count of bases not matched to a gene: 11. DNA of the CDR3: TGTGCCAGCAGCGCGGACAGGCGTACAGGGGAGCAGTTCTTC. Encoded protein: CASSADRRTGEQFF.

V usage is TRBV6-1 and J usage is TRBJ2-7; 8 bases are shared with TRBD1. Trimming removed 8 bases from V and 9 bases from J; junction bases left unmatched: 6. The CDR3 has 11 residues. Germline V CDR1 and CDR2: MNHNS, SASEGT. The CDR3 nucleotides are TGTGCCAGCGGGACAGGTCACCCGCAGTACTTC. Amino acid sequence: CASGTGHPQYF.

The gene calls are TRBV2 and TRBJ1-5, with TRBD1 identical over 9 bases. This CDR3 has 13 residues. Trimming at V came to 5 bases and at J to 5 bases, leaving 1 base not matched to a gene. From germline, CDR1 is SNHLY and CDR2 FYNNEI. This chain's CDR3 is CASSRTGDQPQHF. The CDR3 DNA follows: TGTGCCAGCAGTCGGACAGGGGATCAGCCCCAGCATTTT. Filled out from reference TRBV2 and TRBJ1-5, the complete variable domain reads EPEVTQTPSHQVTQMGQEVILRCVPISNHLYFYWYRQILGQKVEFLVSFYNNEISEKSEIFDDQFSVERPDGSNFTLKIRSTKLEDSAMYFCASSRTGDQPQHFGDGTRLSIL.

This clone was seen a single time. V and J are TRBV7-6 and TRBJ2-3, with D unclear. From germline, CDR1 is SGHVS and CDR2 FNYEAQ. This CDR3 has 13 amino acids. V was trimmed by 5 bases and J by 2 bases, leaving 8 bases between them. The chain's CDR3 is CASSPTPTDTQYF. CDR3 DNA sequence: TGTGCCAGCAGCCCGACACCCACAGATACGCAGTATTTT.

This chain connects TRBV7-2 to TRBJ1-1, with no clear D. Germline V lookup: CDR1 SGHTA, CDR2 FQGNSA. The V end was cut by 5 bases, the J end by 6 bases, with 16 bases between. The CDR3 totals 14 residues. CDR3 in amino acids: CASSHFAEGAEAFF. CDR3 bases: TGTGCCAGCAGCCATTTCGCCGAAGGCGCTGAAGCTTTCTTT.

The table lists this clone with a count of one. The chain couples TRBV6-5 to TRBJ1-5; 8 bases fit TRBD1. Germline CDR1 MNHEY, CDR2 SVGAGI. The V segment lost 4 bases and the J segment 6 bases; nucleotides outside the gene matches: 8. This CDR3 is 15 amino acids long. The CDR3 is CASSSQAGGSQPQHF. The CDR3 DNA reads TGTGCCAGCAGTTCCCAGGCAGGGGGCTCTCAGCCCCAGCATTTT.

This chain's CDR3 is CASSIGPLNYEQYF. DNA of the CDR3: TGTGCCAGTAGTATAGGACCCCTCAACTACGAGCAGTACTTC. This sequence joins TRBV19 and TRBJ2-7; D is unresolved. Trimming pared 1 base from V and 3 bases from J, leaving 10 bases between. CDR3 size: 14 residues. Germline V gene sequence: CDR1 LNHDA, CDR2 SQIVND (reference sequence).

This sequence joins TRBV29-1 and TRBJ2-7; maybe TRBD2 (7 bases). The CDR3 is 14 residues long. The V end was cut by 8 bases, the J end by 4 bases, with 21 bases between. The germline V gene encodes CDR1 SQVTM and CDR2 ANQGSEA. DNA for the CDR3: TGCAGCACCCTAGGGGGGGACTACACATACGAGCAGTACTTC. Protein product: CSTLGGDYTYEQYF.

The V call is TRBV5-6, the J call TRBJ2-7; no clear D. The germline gives CDR1 SGHDT, CDR2 YYEEEE. Trimming left V 1 base short and J 4 bases short, with 12 bases between. The CDR3 consists of 14 residues. CDR3 DNA sequence: TGTGCCAGCAGCTTGCCGGGCCCATTTTACGAGCAGTACTTC. Protein product: CASSLPGPFYEQYF.

This clone was seen more than once but under ten times. The gene calls are TRBV7-4 and TRBJ2-3; 10 bases agree with TRBD2. Germline V gives CDR1 SGHVT, CDR2 SQSDAQ. CDR3 length equals 15 residues. V lost 5 bases, J lost 2 bases, and 4 bases stayed unmatched. CDR3 region: CASSQTSGHTDTQYF. The CDR3 DNA reads as TGTGCCAGCAGCCAGACTAGCGGGCACACAGATACGCAGTATTTT.

The chain is built from TRBV10-3 and TRBJ2-7, with D hard to call. The CDR3 is 13 residues long. Germline loops: CDR1 ENHRY, CDR2 SYGVKD. Trimming cost V 7 bases and J 2 bases, with 12 bases left between them. CDR3 amino acids: CAITSGPTYEQYF. CDR3 coding DNA: TGTGCCATCACCTCCGGGCCCACCTACGAGCAGTACTTC.

The V gene is TRBV28, the J gene TRBJ2-6, with unresolved D. V was shortened by 6 bases and J by 4 bases, with 13 bases between the two germline ends. In germline, CDR1 is MDHEN, CDR2 SYDVKM. The CDR3 covers 15 residues. CDR3 region: CASSLDWSGANVLTF. DNA of the CDR3: TGTGCCAGCAGCCTGGATTGGTCCGGGGCCAACGTCCTGACTTTC.

CDR3 nucleotides: TGTGCCAGCAGCCAGGAGGAGAGCACAGATACGCAGTATTTT. Its protein is CASSQEESTDTQYF. The gene calls are TRBV9 and TRBJ2-3; D may be TRBD2 (5 bases). Germline CDR1 is SGDLS and CDR2 is YYNGEE. The CDR3 extends over 14 amino acids. The germline V and J ends were trimmed by 4 bases and 0 bases, with 9 bases remaining between them.

This chain uses TRBV19 with TRBJ2-2; possible D gene TRBD2, 5 bases. CDR1 and CDR2 from the germline V gene are LNHDA and SQIVND (reference sequence). This CDR3 has 15 amino acids. V shed 4 bases and J shed 3 bases, with 12 bases lying between them. Here the CDR3 DNA reads TGTGCCAGTAGTAGAGGGCGGTCCCACACCGGGGAGCTGTTTTTT. It codes for CASSRGRSHTGELFF.

J is TRBJ1-4 and V is TRBV28; D may be TRBD1 (5 bases). There are 17 residues in the CDR3. Germline V lookup: CDR1 MDHEN, CDR2 SYDVKM. V was cut by 1 base and J by 2 bases, with 14 bases left in between. Written as DNA, the CDR3 is TGTGCCAGCAGTTTATCCGGCCAGGGTCGCACTAATGAAAAACTGTTTTTT. Residues: CASSLSGQGRTNEKLFF.

This clone was seen a handful of times. The chain employs TRBV29-1 and TRBJ2-1; 8 positions match TRBD1. Losses at the gene ends were 6 bases for V and 7 bases for J; bases not matched to a gene: 5. Germline lookup yields CDR1 SQVTM and CDR2 ANQGSEA. This CDR3 is 12 amino acids long. Here the CDR3 DNA reads TGCAGCGTCGGGGACAGGCTGAATGAGCAGTTCTTC. Its protein product is CSVGDRLNEQFF.

The chain employs TRBV7-7 and TRBJ2-2, with a weak D call TRBD2 (5 bases). The CDR3 sequence is 11 residues long. Germline V gene lookup returns CDR1 SSHAT and CDR2 FNYEAQ (reference sequence). DNA of the CDR3: TGTGCTACCGCGGGTGGCGGGGAGCTGTTTTTT. Translation: CATAGGGELFF.

The genes are TRBV5-1 and TRBJ2-7; the match to TRBD1 covers 11 bases. Trimming cost V 2 bases and J 6 bases; bases outside gene matches: 10. Germline CDR1 SGHRS, CDR2 YFSETQ. The CDR3 covers 16 residues. CDR3 in amino acids: CASSFGSGQGAVEQYF. As DNA, the CDR3 is TGCGCCAGCAGCTTTGGTTCCGGACAGGGGGCTGTCGAGCAGTACTTC.

The J gene is TRBJ2-1, the V gene TRBV20-1, with unresolved D. The germline V and J ends were trimmed by 6 bases and 3 bases, with 6 bases remaining between them. The CDR3 runs to 11 residues. In germline, CDR1 is DFQATT, CDR2 SNEGSKA (reference sequence). The CDR3 sequence is CSAFDYNEQFF. The DNA of the CDR3 is TGCAGTGCGTTTGACTACAATGAGCAGTTCTTC.